A selection of T cell receptor beta chains follows, all from one sample in a study of read filtering for tumor transcriptome and immune sequencing. TCRdb called the reads again in MiXCR, with one record for every CDR3 protein. The table records some 46,000 distinct CDR3 sequences, about 12% of them present only once. Sequencing was performed on a population of CD138-negative cells sorted from bone marrow. These receptors all stem from a donor at least 40 years old with multiple myeloma. The CDR3 runs from the conserved cysteine through the conserved F or W. The D gene is left open where the match is weak. Not all rows give a size; the values are once, few, many and, for expanded clones, a class.

v_gene: TRBV6-1; abundance: many; d_gene: -; j_gene: TRBJ1-1; CDR3aa: CASMQGIIDTEAFF; CDR3nt: TGTGCCAGCATGCAGGGTATAATTGACACTGAAGCTTTCTTT
v_gene: TRBV29-1; abundance: many; d_gene: TRBD2; j_gene: TRBJ2-5; CDR3aa: CSVEVLAGGVETQYF; CDR3nt: TGCAGCGTTGAAGTACTAGCGGGAGGTGTAGAGACCCAGTACTTC
v_gene: TRBV28; abundance: many; d_gene: TRBD1; j_gene: TRBJ2-3; CDR3aa: CASSRGGTTDTQYF; CDR3nt: TGTGCCAGCAGTAGAGGGGGCACCACAGATACGCAGTATTTT
v_gene: TRBV20-1; abundance: many; d_gene: -; j_gene: TRBJ2-7; CDR3aa: CSARAPHGGRTEEQYF; CDR3nt: TGCAGTGCTAGAGCCCCTCATGGTGGGAGAACAGAAGAGCAGTACTTC
v_gene: TRBV19; abundance: many; d_gene: -; j_gene: TRBJ1-5; CDR3aa: CASSPRGTLQPQHF; CDR3nt: TGTGCCAGTAGCCCACGGGGAACGTTACAGCCCCAGCATTTT
v_gene: TRBV6-5; abundance: many; d_gene: TRBD2; j_gene: TRBJ2-2; CDR3aa: CASARDYDTGELFF; CDR3nt: TGTGCCAGCGCCCGGGACTATGACACCGGGGAGCTGTTTTTT
v_gene: TRBV11-2; abundance: -; d_gene: -; j_gene: TRBJ2-3; CDR3aa: CASSLGGAKEDTQYF; CDR3nt: TGTGCCAGCAGCTTAGGCGGGGCCAAAGAGGATACGCAGTATTTT
v_gene: TRBV6-6; abundance: many; d_gene: -; j_gene: TRBJ2-2; CDR3aa: CASSYFGVNTGELFF; CDR3nt: TGTGCCAGCAGTTACTTTGGCGTAAACACCGGGGAGCTGTTTTTT
v_gene: TRBV20-1; abundance: many; d_gene: TRBD1; j_gene: TRBJ1-6; CDR3aa: CSASDPGTGNSPLHF; CDR3nt: TGCAGTGCTAGTGACCCCGGGACAGGAAATTCACCCCTCCACTTT
v_gene: TRBV7-9; abundance: many; d_gene: -; j_gene: TRBJ2-7; CDR3aa: CASTQGGGSYEQYF; CDR3nt: TGTGCCAGCACCCAAGGAGGGGGCTCCTACGAGCAGTACTTC
v_gene: TRBV20-1; abundance: many; d_gene: -; j_gene: TRBJ2-5; CDR3aa: CSANPPTAGETQYF; CDR3nt: TGCAGTGCCAATCCCCCGACTGCTGGTGAGACCCAGTACTTC
v_gene: TRBV15; abundance: many; d_gene: -; j_gene: TRBJ1-5; CDR3aa: CATNPGLTEQPQHF; CDR3nt: TGTGCCACCAACCCAGGGTTAACGGAGCAGCCCCAGCATTTT
v_gene: TRBV7-6; abundance: many; d_gene: -; j_gene: TRBJ2-7; CDR3aa: CASSLGARGPYEQYF; CDR3nt: TGTGCCAGCAGCTTAGGCGCGCGGGGCCCCTACGAGCAGTACTTC
v_gene: TRBV5-4; abundance: many; d_gene: TRBD2; j_gene: TRBJ2-3; CDR3aa: CASSLEGGTSGNSRDTQYF; CDR3nt: TGTGCCAGCAGCCTTGAGGGGGGGACTAGCGGGAACTCTAGGGATACGCAGTATTTT
v_gene: TRBV2; abundance: many; d_gene: -; j_gene: TRBJ2-7; CDR3aa: CASSVGEVYEQYF; CDR3nt: TGTGCCAGCAGTGTAGGCGAAGTCTACGAGCAGTACTTC
v_gene: TRBV7-9; abundance: many; d_gene: TRBD2; j_gene: TRBJ2-1; CDR3aa: CASSLSSGRVPYNEQFF; CDR3nt: TGTGCCAGCAGCTTATCTAGCGGGAGGGTCCCCTACAATGAGCAGTTCTTC
v_gene: TRBV29-1; abundance: many; d_gene: -; j_gene: TRBJ2-3; CDR3aa: CSGQGITSTDTQYF; CDR3nt: TGCAGCGGTCAAGGTATTACTAGCACAGATACGCAGTATTTT
v_gene: TRBV18; abundance: few; d_gene: -; j_gene: TRBJ1-1; CDR3aa: CASSPTYMNTEAFF; CDR3nt: TGTGCCAGCTCACCCACCTACATGAACACTGAAGCTTTCTTT
v_gene: TRBV7-2; abundance: many; d_gene: TRBD1; j_gene: TRBJ2-1; CDR3aa: CASSRRDRGKNEQFF; CDR3nt: TGTGCCAGCAGCCGAAGAGACAGGGGAAAAAATGAGCAGTTCTTC
v_gene: TRBV30; abundance: many; d_gene: -; j_gene: TRBJ1-5; CDR3aa: CAWSVTGFEPQHF; CDR3nt: TGTGCCTGGAGTGTAACGGGATTTGAGCCCCAGCATTTT
v_gene: TRBV6-6; abundance: many; d_gene: -; j_gene: TRBJ2-3; CDR3aa: CASSYSTGEGGTQYF; CDR3nt: TGTGCCAGCAGTTACTCAACGGGAGAGGGCGGTACGCAGTATTTT
v_gene: TRBV20-1; abundance: -; d_gene: -; j_gene: TRBJ2-5; CDR3aa: CSARLLADQETQCF; CDR3nt: TGCAGTGCTAGACTCCTAGCTGATCAAGAGACCCAGTGCTTC
v_gene: TRBV29-1; abundance: many; d_gene: TRBD2; j_gene: TRBJ2-7; CDR3aa: CSVEDRGGLAGPSSYEQYF; CDR3nt: TGCAGCGTTGAAGACCGGGGTGGACTAGCGGGACCCTCGAGCTACGAGCAGTACTTC
v_gene: TRBV11-2; abundance: many; d_gene: -; j_gene: TRBJ2-1; CDR3aa: CASSFDGGAYNEQFF; CDR3nt: TGTGCCAGCAGCTTCGACGGGGGAGCGTACAATGAGCAGTTCTTC
v_gene: TRBV3-1; abundance: many; d_gene: -; j_gene: TRBJ2-7; CDR3aa: CASSRGRRTISYEQYF; CDR3nt: TGTGCCAGCAGCCGGGGTAGGAGGACCATCTCCTACGAGCAGTACTTC
v_gene: TRBV30; abundance: many; d_gene: -; j_gene: TRBJ1-2; CDR3aa: CAWSYRQGSYTF; CDR3nt: TGTGCCTGGAGCTATCGACAAGGTAGCTACACCTTC
v_gene: TRBV7-9; abundance: many; d_gene: -; j_gene: TRBJ1-5; CDR3aa: CASSLGPDQPQHF; CDR3nt: TGTGCCAGCAGCCTTGGGCCCGATCAGCCCCAGCATTTT
v_gene: TRBV28; abundance: many; d_gene: -; j_gene: TRBJ1-2; CDR3aa: CASSPHRDKDGYTF; CDR3nt: TGTGCCAGCAGCCCCCACCGGGACAAGGATGGCTACACCTTC
v_gene: TRBV20-1; abundance: many; d_gene: -; j_gene: TRBJ1-1; CDR3aa: CSAKVGAGNTEAFF; CDR3nt: TGCAGTGCTAAGGTGGGGGCAGGGAACACTGAAGCTTTCTTT
v_gene: TRBV5-4; abundance: many; d_gene: -; j_gene: TRBJ1-6; CDR3aa: CASSSGDSPLHF; CDR3nt: TGTGCCAGCTCCTCAGGGGATTCACCCCTCCACTTT
v_gene: TRBV11-3; abundance: many; d_gene: -; j_gene: TRBJ1-4; CDR3aa: CASSSNQGLAYEKLFF; CDR3nt: TGTGCCAGCAGCTCAAACCAGGGACTGGCTTATGAAAAACTGTTTTTT
v_gene: TRBV11-2; abundance: many; d_gene: -; j_gene: TRBJ2-7; CDR3aa: CASSLDGGSSYEQYF; CDR3nt: TGTGCCAGCAGCTTAGACGGCGGTAGCTCCTACGAGCAGTACTTC
v_gene: TRBV12-3/TRBV12-4; abundance: many; d_gene: -; j_gene: TRBJ2-6; CDR3aa: CASSPTGGRSFSGANVLTF; CDR3nt: TGTGCCAGCAGTCCCACCGGGGGGCGGTCGTTCTCTGGGGCCAACGTCCTGACTTTC